The clone carrying this TCR beta chain has at least ten counts. The data belong to a study of T cells after posttransplantation cyclophosphamide. Profiled with immunoSEQ multiplex PCR; TCRdb holds only in-frame clones, not every one. This sample comprises fewer than 40,000 clones, none seen once only. Germline V gene data show CDR1 as LNHDA and CDR2 as SQIVND (reference sequence). Deletions cut 6 bases from V and 8 bases from J, with 8 bases between. This CDR3 is 11 amino acids long. Sequencing was performed on PBMCs. The receptor comes from a woman in her fifties or sixties in good health and a related stem cell transplant donor. This chain connects TRBV19 to TRBJ2-1; D perhaps matches TRBD1 (6 bases). In DNA, the CDR3 is TGTGCCAGTAGCGACAGGTATGAGCAGTTCTTC. It encodes CASSDRYEQFF.